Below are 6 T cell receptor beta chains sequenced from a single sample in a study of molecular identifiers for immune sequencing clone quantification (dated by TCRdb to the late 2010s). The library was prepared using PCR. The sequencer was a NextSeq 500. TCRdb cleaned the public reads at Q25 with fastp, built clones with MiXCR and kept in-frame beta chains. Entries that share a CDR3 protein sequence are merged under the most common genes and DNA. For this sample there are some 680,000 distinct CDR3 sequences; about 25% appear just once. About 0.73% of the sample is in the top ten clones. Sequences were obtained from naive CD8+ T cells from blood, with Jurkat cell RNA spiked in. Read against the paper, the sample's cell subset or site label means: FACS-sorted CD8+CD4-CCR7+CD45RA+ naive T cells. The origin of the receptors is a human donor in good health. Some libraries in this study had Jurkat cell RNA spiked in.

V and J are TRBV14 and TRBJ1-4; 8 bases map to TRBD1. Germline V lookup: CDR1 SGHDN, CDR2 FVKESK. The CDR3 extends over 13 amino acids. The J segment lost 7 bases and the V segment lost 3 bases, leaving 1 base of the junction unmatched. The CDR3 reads CASSQGTGEKLFF. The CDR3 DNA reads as TGTGCCAGCAGCCAGGGGACAGGTGAAAAACTGTTTTTT.

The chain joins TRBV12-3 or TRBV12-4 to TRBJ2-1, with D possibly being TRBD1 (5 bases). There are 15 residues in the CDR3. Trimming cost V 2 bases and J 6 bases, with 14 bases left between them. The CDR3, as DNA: TGTGCCAGCAGTTTAACCCAGGGATACCCCAATGAGCAGTTCTTC. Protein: CASSLTQGYPNEQFF.

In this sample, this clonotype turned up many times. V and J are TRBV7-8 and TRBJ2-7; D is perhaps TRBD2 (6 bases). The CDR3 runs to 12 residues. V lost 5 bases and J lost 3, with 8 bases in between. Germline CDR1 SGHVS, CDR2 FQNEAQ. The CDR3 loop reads CASSTGLYEQYF. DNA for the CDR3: TGTGCCAGCAGCACGGGACTCTACGAGCAGTACTTC.

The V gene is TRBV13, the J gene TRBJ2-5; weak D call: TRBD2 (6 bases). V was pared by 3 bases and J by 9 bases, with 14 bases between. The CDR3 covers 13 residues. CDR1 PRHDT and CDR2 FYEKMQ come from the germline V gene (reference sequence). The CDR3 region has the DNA TGTGCCAGCAGCTTTGGGAGCCGGGAGCCCCAGTACTTC. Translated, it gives CASSFGSREPQYF. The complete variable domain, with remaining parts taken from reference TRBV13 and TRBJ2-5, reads AAGVIQSPRHLIKEKRETATLKCYPIPRHDTVYWYQQGPGQDPQFLISFYEKMQSDKGSIPDRFSAQQFSDYHSELNMSSLELGDSALYFCASSFGSREPQYFGPGTRLLVL.

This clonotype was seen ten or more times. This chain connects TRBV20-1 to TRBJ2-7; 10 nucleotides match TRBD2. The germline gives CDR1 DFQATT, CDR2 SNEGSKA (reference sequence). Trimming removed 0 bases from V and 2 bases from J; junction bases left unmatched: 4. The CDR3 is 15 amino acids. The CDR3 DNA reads TGCAGTGCTAGAGAGGCTAGCGGGGGAACCTACGAGCAGTACTTC. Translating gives CSAREASGGTYEQYF.

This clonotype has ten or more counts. DNA of the CDR3: TGTGCCACCAGCAGAGATCCCTTGTCACGGACCTGGGGGTCAGATACGCAGTATTTT. Encoded protein: CATSRDPLSRTWGSDTQYF. This rearrangement joins TRBV15 to TRBJ2-3; TRBD1 or TRBD2 may be the D gene (5 bases each). CDR1 is LNHNV and CDR2 is YYDKDF in the germline V gene (reference sequence). This CDR3 is 19 amino acids long. The germline V and J ends were trimmed by 0 bases and 4 bases, with 23 bases remaining between them.